This TCR beta chain was found in a study of blood T cell repertoires in COVID-19. Assay used: immunoSEQ multiplex PCR; TCRdb lists only in-frame clones, some missing. The sample shows fewer than 200,000 clones, approximately 80% of them seen only once. The V gene lost 3 bases and the J gene lost 1 base, with 13 bases spanning the gap. Germline loops: CDR1 LNHNV, CDR2 YYDKDF (reference sequence). CDR3 length: 15 residues. This TCR derives from an elderly woman with COVID-19, enrolled during active disease. Sequences were obtained from peripheral blood. The chain is built from TRBV15 and TRBJ2-7; D is perhaps TRBD1 (6 bases). Here the CDR3 reads CATSSDRSRSYEQYF. CDR3 coding DNA: TGTGCCACCAGCAGTGACAGGTCCCGATCCTACGAGCAGTACTTC.